This T cell receptor (beta chain) emerged from a study of T cell responses to AZD1222 COVID-19 vaccine. TCRdb's copy holds only in-frame clones and misses some; the assay was immunoSEQ multiplex PCR. The table lists 150,000 or so clones, 91% of them singletons. Study-level points and caveats: Most donors were white British and more were female, and clonal diversity was possibly underestimated.

This CDR3 spans 15 amino acids. Germline CDR1 reads SGHRS; CDR2 reads YFSETQ. Trimming cost V 3 bases and J 6 bases; bases outside gene matches: 5. Comment on this clone: No antigen is known for it.

The chain carries TRBV5-1 and TRBJ2-1; 11 bases fit TRBD2. The receptor was derived from an adult who received the AZD1222 COVID-19 vaccine. The material sequenced was peripheral blood, taken 28 days after the second AZD1222 dose. Written as DNA, the CDR3 is TGCGCCAGCAGCTCGATGGGGACTAGCGGCAATGAGCAGTTCTTC. It codes for CASSSMGTSGNEQFF. Variable domain in full (rest from reference TRBV5-1 and TRBJ2-1): KAGVTQTPRYLIKTRGQQVTLSCSPISGHRSVSWYQQTPGQGLQFLFEYFSETQRNKGNFPGRFSGRQFSNSRSEMNVSTLELGDSALYLCASSSMGTSGNEQFFGPGTRLTVL.